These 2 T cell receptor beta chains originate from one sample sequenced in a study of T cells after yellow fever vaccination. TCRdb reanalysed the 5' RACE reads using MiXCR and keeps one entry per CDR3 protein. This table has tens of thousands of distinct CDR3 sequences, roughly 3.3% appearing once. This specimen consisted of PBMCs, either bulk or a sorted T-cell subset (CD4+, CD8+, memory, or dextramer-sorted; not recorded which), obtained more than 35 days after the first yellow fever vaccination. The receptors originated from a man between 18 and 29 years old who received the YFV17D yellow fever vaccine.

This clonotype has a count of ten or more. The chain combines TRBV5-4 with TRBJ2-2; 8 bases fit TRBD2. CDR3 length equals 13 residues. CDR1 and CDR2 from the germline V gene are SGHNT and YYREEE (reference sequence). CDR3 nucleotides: TGTGTCTACTCGGGGGGGCGTAACGGGGAGCTGTTTTTT. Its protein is CVYSGGRNGELFF.

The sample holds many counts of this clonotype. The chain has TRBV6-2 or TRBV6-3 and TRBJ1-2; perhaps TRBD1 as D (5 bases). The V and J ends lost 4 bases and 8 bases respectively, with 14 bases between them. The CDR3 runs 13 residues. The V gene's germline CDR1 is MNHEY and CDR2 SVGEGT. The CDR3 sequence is CASSWQGEGGYTF. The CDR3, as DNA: TGTGCCAGCAGTTGGCAAGGGGAAGGCGGCTACACCTTC.